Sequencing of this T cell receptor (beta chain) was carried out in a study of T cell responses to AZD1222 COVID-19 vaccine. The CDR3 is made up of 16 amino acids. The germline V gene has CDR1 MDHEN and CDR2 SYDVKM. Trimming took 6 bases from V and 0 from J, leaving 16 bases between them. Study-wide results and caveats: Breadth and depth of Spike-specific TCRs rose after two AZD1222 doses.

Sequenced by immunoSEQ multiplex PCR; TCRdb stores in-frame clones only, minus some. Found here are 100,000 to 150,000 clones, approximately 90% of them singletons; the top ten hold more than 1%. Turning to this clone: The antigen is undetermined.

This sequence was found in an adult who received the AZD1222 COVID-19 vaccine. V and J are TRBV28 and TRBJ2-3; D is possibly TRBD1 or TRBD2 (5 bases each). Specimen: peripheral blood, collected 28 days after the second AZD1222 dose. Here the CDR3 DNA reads TGTGCCAGCAGCCTTCAGGGAAGAGGGAGCACAGATACGCAGTATTTT. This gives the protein CASSLQGRGSTDTQYF.